This T cell receptor beta chain was identified in a study of CD8 T cells in Susac syndrome. For the study at large: Within the sequenced group of Susac syndrome patients, five or six showed active disease and roughly 8 were in remission. At blood draw, Susac syndrome patients were therapy-naive, on corticosteroids, or on intravenous immunoglobulin alone.

Negative magnetic isolation gave CD8+ and CD4+ cells; FACS enriched CD8+ TEMRA. When the RNA was reverse transcribed, random hexamers were used with an input of roughly 0.5 to 1 ug. Amplification of TCR beta CDR3 spanned 54 Vbeta and 13 Jbeta via immunoSEQ multiplex PCR. TCRdb re-called the immunoSEQ multiplex PCR reads through MiXCR, storing one row per CDR3 protein. The table shows about 90,000 distinct CDR3 sequences, with around 96% occurring only once. The V gene lost 8 bases and the J gene lost 5 bases, with 15 bases spanning the gap. The CDR3 totals 13 residues. This clonotype was obtained from a human donor with Susac syndrome. The rearrangement links TRBV12-3 or TRBV12-4 to TRBJ2-5; D perhaps matches TRBD2 (6 bases). Sequencing was performed on CD8+ T cells from PBMCs. CDR3 loop: CASVLAGRETQYF. DNA of the CDR3: TGTGCCAGCGTTTTAGCAGGGAGGGAGACCCAGTACTTC.